This T cell receptor beta chain was sequenced for a study of memory CD4+ T cells and cytomegalovirus serostatus. The sort gate was single viable CD3+CD4+CD8-CD45RO+ cells for memory CD4+ T cells. Some clones are missing from TCRdb's copy, which holds only in-frame ones; the method was immunoSEQ multiplex PCR. The profile shows roughly 50,000 clones, around 79% of them singletons. Sequencing was done on a sample of memory CD4+ T cells from blood. The TCR sequence derives from an adult in good health and CMV-seronegative.

The CDR3 protein is CASSTRGGGGRNEQFF. The CDR3 nucleotides read TGTGCCAGTAGTACCCGAGGGGGCGGGGGACGTAATGAGCAGTTCTTC. V is TRBV19 and J is TRBJ2-1; D may correspond to TRBD1 or TRBD2 (7 bases each). The V gene's germline CDR1 is LNHDA and CDR2 SQIVND (reference sequence). The V end lost 4 bases, the J end lost 7 bases, and 20 bases lay between the germline ends. The CDR3 extends over 16 amino acids.